This TCR beta chain was obtained from a study of T cell changes during pregnancy in multiple sclerosis. Profiling relied on immunoSEQ multiplex PCR, and the TCRdb table lists in-frame clones only, not all of them. Found here are over 70,000 clones, 92% of them singletons; the top ten hold 1.6%. V was shortened by 0 bases and J by 4 bases, with 5 bases between the two germline ends. The V gene's germline CDR1 is SGHDT and CDR2 YYEEEE. CDR3 length: 12 residues. This chain uses TRBV5-6 with TRBJ2-7; D is unclear. The origin of this receptor is a female donor in good health, enrolled as a control in a pregnancy study. Here the sequenced sample was peripheral blood, taken in the first trimester of pregnancy. CDR3 bases: TGTGCCAGCAGCTTGGGAGGATACGAGCAGTACTTC. Its protein product is CASSLGGYEQYF.